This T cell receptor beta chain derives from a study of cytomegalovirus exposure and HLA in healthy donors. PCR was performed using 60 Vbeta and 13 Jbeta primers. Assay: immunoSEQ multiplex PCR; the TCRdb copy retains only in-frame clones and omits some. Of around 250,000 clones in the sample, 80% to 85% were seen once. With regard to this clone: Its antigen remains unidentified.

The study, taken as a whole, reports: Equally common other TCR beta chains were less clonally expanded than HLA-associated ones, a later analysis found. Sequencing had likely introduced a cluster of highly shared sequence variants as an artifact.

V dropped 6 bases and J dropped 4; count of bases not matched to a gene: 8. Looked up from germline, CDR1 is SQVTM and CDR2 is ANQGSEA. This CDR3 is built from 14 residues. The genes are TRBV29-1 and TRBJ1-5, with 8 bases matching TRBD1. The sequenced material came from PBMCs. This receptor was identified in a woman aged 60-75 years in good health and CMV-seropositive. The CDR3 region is CSVAQGAGNQPQHF. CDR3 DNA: TGCAGCGTGGCCCAGGGGGCGGGGAATCAGCCCCAGCATTTT.